The T cell receptor beta chain under discussion was sequenced for a study of radiation and T cells in renal cell carcinoma. Study outcomes and limitations: Without pretreatment biopsies, baseline tumor clonotype presence was undetermined.

A remark on this clone: Its antigen is unknown.

The assay was immunoSEQ multiplex PCR, and TCRdb's table has in-frame clones only and misses some. Of approximately 140,000 clones listed, about 87% are singletons. V was pared by 3 bases and J by 3 bases, with 9 bases between. Germline CDR1 is MGHRA and CDR2 is YSYEKL. The CDR3 extends over 14 amino acids. The sample's time point: baseline pretreatment blood. Treatment of the sample: 15 Gy SBRT to primary tumor, nephrectomy 4 weeks later. After SBRT, blood was collected at 2 and 4 weeks, plus baseline. The chain links TRBV4-1 to TRBJ2-1; D gene uncertain. This clonotype was obtained from a woman aged 70 to 79 with renal cell carcinoma. The material was blood, obtained from a patient whose treatment included radiotherapy and nephrectomy. CDR3 in DNA: TGCGCCAGCAGCCACCAGGACGGCTACAATGAGCAGTTCTTC. It is translated as CASSHQDGYNEQFF.